The next 17 T cell receptor beta chains were all read from a single sample in a study of blood T cells in healthy people across ages. Through a sample-barcoded 5' primer and a J-beta primer mix, a second PCR was run for 7 to 11 cycles. Each CDR3 protein gets one entry after TCRdb re-called the 5' RACE reads with MiXCR. In the table there are approximately 580,000 distinct CDR3 sequences, 24% of which are singletons. These data were likewise used in another study, on T cells of mothers and their children.

The sample was blood. The receptors originated from a boy younger than 18 in good health.

The rearrangement uses TRBV7-9 and TRBJ2-7; D is possibly TRBD1 (6 bases). V was clipped by 1 base and J by 0 bases, with 10 bases between them. The CDR3 runs to 15 residues. CDR1 is SEHNR and CDR2 is FQNEAQ in the germline V gene (reference sequence). For the CDR3, the DNA is TGTGCCAGCAGCTTAGGGTCGGGACACTCCTACGAGCAGTACTTC. This codes for CASSLGSGHSYEQYF. Using reference TRBV7-9 and TRBJ2-7 for the parts outside the CDR3, the full variable domain is DTGVSQNPRHKITKRGQNVTFRCDPISEHNRLYWYRQTLGQGPEFLTYFQNEAQLEKSRLLSDRFSAERPKGSFSTLEIQRTEQGDSAMYLCASSLGSGHSYEQYFGPGTRLTVT.

In this sample, this clonotype turned up a few times. CDR3 coding DNA: TGTGCCAGCAGCCCCCGGGGATTGGCCTACAATGAGCAGTTCTTC. Encoded protein: CASSPRGLAYNEQFF. The chain is built from TRBV12-3 or TRBV12-4 and TRBJ2-5; a weak D match, TRBD2 (5 bases). The J call may be wrong; the DNA end is better matched by TRBJ2-1. There are 15 residues in the CDR3.

This rearrangement joins TRBV7-8 to TRBJ1-3; 10 bases are a match to TRBD1. The CDR3 has 16 residues. CDR1 SGHVS and CDR2 FQNEAQ come from the germline V gene. Losses at the gene ends were 5 bases for V and 1 base for J; bases not matched to a gene: 5. CDR3 region: CASSPGQGRSGNTIYF. CDR3 coding DNA: TGTGCCAGCAGCCCGGGACAGGGGAGGTCTGGAAACACCATATATTTT.

The chain recombines TRBV27 with TRBJ1-6; 7 bases are shared with TRBD1. Germline V lookup: CDR1 MNHEY, CDR2 SMNVEV (reference sequence). V was clipped by 6 bases and J by 6 bases; unmatched bases: 5. The CDR3 is 14 residues long. The CDR3 reads CASRWDSFNSPLHF. The CDR3 nucleotides are TGTGCCAGCAGGTGGGACAGTTTTAATTCACCCCTCCACTTT.

This clonotype was counted a few times. The rearrangement uses TRBV6-5 and TRBJ2-7; 9 bases are a match to TRBD1. The length of the CDR3 is 15 residues. Trimming at V came to 5 bases and at J to 2 bases, leaving 7 bases not matched to a gene. CDR1 is MNHEY, CDR2 SVGAGI, per germline. Here the CDR3 DNA reads TGTGCCAGCAGTCCGACAGGGGGTGGAACCTACGAGCAGTACTTC. This sequence encodes CASSPTGGGTYEQYF.

The V and J genes are TRBV7-3 and TRBJ2-1, with D tentatively TRBD1 or TRBD2 (5 bases each). Trimming removed 5 bases at V and 9 bases at J, with 17 bases between. Germline V gene sequence: CDR1 SGHTA, CDR2 FQGTGA. CDR3 size: 14 residues. The CDR3 coding sequence is TGTGCCAGCAGCCTCGAAGGACGGGGCTTTGAGCAGTTCTTC. This sequence encodes CASSLEGRGFEQFF.

The chain has TRBV7-2 and TRBJ2-7, with TRBD2 identical over 8 bases. V was clipped by 1 base and J by 4 bases; unmatched bases: 12. The CDR3 totals 17 residues. Germline assignment: CDR1 SGHTA and CDR2 FQGNSA. For the CDR3, the DNA is TGTGCCAGCAGCTTAGGTACTGCGGGGGGCCGTCCTTACGAGCAGTACTTC. Its protein is CASSLGTAGGRPYEQYF. Looking up the rest from reference TRBV7-2 and TRBJ2-7 gives the full variable domain: GAGVSQSPSNKVTEKGKDVELRCDPISGHTALYWYRQSLGQGLEFLIYFQGNSAPDKSGLPSDRFSAERTGGSVSTLTIQRTQQEDSAVYLCASSLGTAGGRPYEQYFGPGTRLTVT.

The sample holds many counts of this clonotype. This sequence joins TRBV5-1 and TRBJ2-7, with D perhaps matching TRBD1 (5 bases). The CDR3 is made up of 11 amino acids. V shed 4 bases and J shed 3 bases, with 5 bases lying between them. Germline assignment: CDR1 SGHRS and CDR2 YFSETQ. The CDR3, as DNA: TGCGCCAGCAGCGGACACTACGAGCAGTACTTC. Its protein product is CASSGHYEQYF.

This clonotype came up a few times. V is TRBV2 and J is TRBJ2-1, with D possibly being TRBD2 (6 bases). CDR3 size: 13 residues. V dropped 8 bases and J dropped 6 bases, with 14 bases sitting between them. In germline, CDR1 is SNHLY, CDR2 FYNNEI. CDR3 loop: CASRGLKGNEQFF. The CDR3 DNA reads TGTGCCAGCCGGGGACTGAAAGGCAATGAGCAGTTCTTC. Together with reference TRBV2 and TRBJ2-1, the CDR3 gives the full variable domain: EPEVTQTPSHQVTQMGQEVILRCVPISNHLYFYWYRQILGQKVEFLVSFYNNEISEKSEIFDDQFSVERPDGSNFTLKIRSTKLEDSAMYFCASRGLKGNEQFFGPGTRLTVL.

The table lists this clonotype with a few counts. The V call is TRBV28, the J call TRBJ1-4, with 7 bases aligning to TRBD1. Trimming at V came to 4 bases and at J to 3 bases, leaving 8 bases not matched to a gene. The CDR3 extends over 16 amino acids. CDR1 is MDHEN, CDR2 SYDVKM, per germline. In DNA, the CDR3 is TGTGCCAGCAGTTCAGGACAGGCCTCGGCTAATGAAAAACTGTTTTTT. Protein: CASSSGQASANEKLFF.

The gene calls are TRBV18 and TRBJ2-4; D gene ambiguous. Germline CDR1 and CDR2: KGHSH and LQKENI. This CDR3 region has 15 residues. V lost 2 bases, J lost 3 bases, and 11 bases lay in between. CDR3 sequence: CASSPVENGKNIQYF. Written as DNA, the CDR3 is TGTGCCAGCTCACCAGTGGAGAATGGCAAAAACATTCAGTACTTC.

The chain links TRBV12-3 or TRBV12-4 to TRBJ2-4, with no clear D. Trimming pared 4 bases from V and 1 base from J, leaving 8 bases between. The CDR3 is 14 residues long. The CDR3, as DNA: TGTGCCAGCAGTTCAGCAGAGGCCAAAAACATTCAGTACTTC. The encoded protein is CASSSAEAKNIQYF.

The J gene is TRBJ1-1, the V gene TRBV29-1; 11 bases fit TRBD1. Germline CDR1 SQVTM, CDR2 ANQGSEA. CDR3 length: 13 residues. With 5 bases clipped from V and 7 bases from J, the junction kept 6 bases outside the gene matches. The CDR3 nucleotides are TGCAGCGTTAGGACAGGGGGCATTGGTGAAGCTTTCTTT. It translates to CSVRTGGIGEAFF. Based on the CDR3 plus reference TRBV29-1 and TRBJ1-1, the full variable domain is SAVISQKPSRDICQRGTSLTIQCQVDSQVTMMFWYRQQPGQSLTLIATANQGSEATYESGFVIDKFPISRPNLTFSTLTVSNMSPEDSSIYLCSVRTGGIGEAFFGQGTRLTVV.

This clonotype occurred many times. The chain joins TRBV3-1 to TRBJ2-2; tentatively, D is TRBD2 (5 bases). V lost 1 base, J lost 7 bases, and 10 bases lay in between. Germline V gene sequence: CDR1 LGHDT, CDR2 YNNKEL (reference sequence). This CDR3 is 14 amino acids long. Written as DNA, the CDR3 is TGTGCCAGCAGCCAAGGCCCGGAGGTCGGGGAGCTGTTTTTT. This sequence encodes CASSQGPEVGELFF. Variable domain in full (rest from reference TRBV3-1 and TRBJ2-2): DTAVSQTPKYLVTQMGNDKSIKCEQNLGHDTMYWYKQDSKKFLKIMFSYNNKELIINETVPNRFSPKSPDKAHLNLHINSLELGDSAVYFCASSQGPEVGELFFGEGSRLTVL.

J is TRBJ1-2 and V is TRBV7-9, with TRBD1 identical over 9 bases. This CDR3 spans 17 amino acids. J gave up 6 bases and V 5 bases, and 16 bases lay outside the gene matches. CDR1 is SEHNR and CDR2 is FQNEAQ in the germline V gene (reference sequence). CDR3 sequence (DNA): TGTGCCAGCAGCCCTTGGCTCGCACAGGGGGCCGTGAATGGCTACACCTTC. It encodes CASSPWLAQGAVNGYTF.

This CDR3 reads CSVDQGRIYNEQFF. The CDR3 region has the DNA TGCAGCGTTGACCAAGGCAGGATATACAATGAGCAGTTCTTC. The chain combines TRBV29-1 with TRBJ2-1; D not resolved. V shed 3 bases and J shed 4 bases, with 13 bases lying between them. Germline loops: CDR1 SQVTM, CDR2 ANQGSEA. The CDR3 length is 14 residues.

This clonotype was counted only a few times. The J gene is TRBJ2-4, the V gene TRBV20-1, with 7 bases fitting TRBD1. This CDR3 contains 16 residues. CDR1 DFQATT and CDR2 SNEGSKA come from the germline V gene (reference sequence). Trimming cost V 6 bases and J 1 base; bases outside gene matches: 12. CDR3 nucleotides: TGCAGTGCGCCTCGTGACAGGGTTCGGGCCAAAAACATTCAGTACTTC. The encoded protein is CSAPRDRVRAKNIQYF.